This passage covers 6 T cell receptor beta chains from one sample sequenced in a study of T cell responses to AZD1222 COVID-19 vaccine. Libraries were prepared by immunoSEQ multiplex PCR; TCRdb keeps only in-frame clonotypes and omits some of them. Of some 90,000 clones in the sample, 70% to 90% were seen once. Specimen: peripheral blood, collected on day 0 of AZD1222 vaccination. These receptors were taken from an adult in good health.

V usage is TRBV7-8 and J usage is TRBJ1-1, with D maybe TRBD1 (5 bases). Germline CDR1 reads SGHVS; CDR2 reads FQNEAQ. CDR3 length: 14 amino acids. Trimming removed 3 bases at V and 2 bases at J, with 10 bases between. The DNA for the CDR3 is TGTGCCAGCAGCTTGGGAGGACAAAACACTGAAGCTTTCTTT. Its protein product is CASSLGGQNTEAFF.

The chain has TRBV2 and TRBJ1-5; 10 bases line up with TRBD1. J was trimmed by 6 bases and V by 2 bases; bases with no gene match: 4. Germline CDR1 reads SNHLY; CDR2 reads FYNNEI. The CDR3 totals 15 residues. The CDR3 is CASSERGQGSQPQHF. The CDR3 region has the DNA TGTGCCAGCAGTGAAAGGGGACAGGGGAGTCAGCCCCAGCATTTT.

DNA for the CDR3: TGTGCCAGCAGCTTGTTCCCGTCGGGGGGACTAGCCAAAAACATTCAGTACTTC. It is translated as CASSLFPSGGLAKNIQYF. The V and J genes are TRBV11-2 and TRBJ2-4, with 7 positions matching TRBD2. The CDR3 spans 18 residues. V lost 3 bases to trimming and J lost 0 bases; unmatched junction nucleotides: 11. Per germline, CDR1 SGHAT and CDR2 FQNNGV.

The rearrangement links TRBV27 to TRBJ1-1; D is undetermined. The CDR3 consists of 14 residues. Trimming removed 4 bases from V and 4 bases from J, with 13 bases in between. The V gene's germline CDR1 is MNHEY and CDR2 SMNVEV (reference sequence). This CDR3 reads CASSSPIHPTEAFF. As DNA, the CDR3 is TGTGCCAGCAGTTCCCCGATACACCCCACTGAAGCTTTCTTT.

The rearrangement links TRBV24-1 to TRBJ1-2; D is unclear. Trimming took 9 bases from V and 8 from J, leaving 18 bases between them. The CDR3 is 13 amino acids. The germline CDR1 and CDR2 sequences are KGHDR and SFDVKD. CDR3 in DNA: TGTGCCACCTCGGCTTCGGCCAATCGGGGCTACACCTTC. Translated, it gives CATSASANRGYTF.

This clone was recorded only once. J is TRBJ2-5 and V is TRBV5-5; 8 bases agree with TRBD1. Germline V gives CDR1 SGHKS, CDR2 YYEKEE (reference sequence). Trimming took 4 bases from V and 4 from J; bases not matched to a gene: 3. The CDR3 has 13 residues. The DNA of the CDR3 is TGTGCCAGCAGCCCAACAGGGGGAGAGACCCAGTACTTC. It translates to CASSPTGGETQYF.